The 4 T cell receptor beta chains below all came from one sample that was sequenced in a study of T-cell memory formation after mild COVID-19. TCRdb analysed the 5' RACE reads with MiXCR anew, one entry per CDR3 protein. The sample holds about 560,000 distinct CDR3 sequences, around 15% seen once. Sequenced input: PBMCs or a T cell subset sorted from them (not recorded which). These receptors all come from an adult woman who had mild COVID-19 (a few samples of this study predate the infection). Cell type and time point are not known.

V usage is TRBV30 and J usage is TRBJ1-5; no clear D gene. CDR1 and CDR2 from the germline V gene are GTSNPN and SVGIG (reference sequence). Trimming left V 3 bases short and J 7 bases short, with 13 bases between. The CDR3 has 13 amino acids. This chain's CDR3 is CAWSKLWEQPQHF. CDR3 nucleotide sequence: TGTGCCTGGAGCAAACTCTGGGAACAGCCCCAGCATTTT. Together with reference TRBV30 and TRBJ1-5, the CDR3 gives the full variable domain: SQTIHQWPATLVQPVGSPLSLECTVEGTSNPNLYWYRQAAGRGLQLLFYSVGIGQISSEVPQNLSASRPQDRQFILSSKKLLLSDSGFYLCAWSKLWEQPQHFGDGTRLSIL.

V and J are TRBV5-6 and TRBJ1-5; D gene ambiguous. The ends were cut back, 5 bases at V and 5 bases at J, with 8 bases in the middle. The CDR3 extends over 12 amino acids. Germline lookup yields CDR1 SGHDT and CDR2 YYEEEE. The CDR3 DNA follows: TGTGCCAGCAGTATTCGGGATCAGCCCCAGCATTTT. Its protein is CASSIRDQPQHF.

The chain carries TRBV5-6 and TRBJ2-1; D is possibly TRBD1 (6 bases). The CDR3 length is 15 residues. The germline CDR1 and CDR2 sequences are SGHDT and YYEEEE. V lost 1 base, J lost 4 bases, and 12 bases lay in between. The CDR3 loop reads CASSLTGHLYNEQFF. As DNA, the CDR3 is TGTGCCAGCAGCTTGACGGGACACCTATACAATGAGCAGTTCTTC.

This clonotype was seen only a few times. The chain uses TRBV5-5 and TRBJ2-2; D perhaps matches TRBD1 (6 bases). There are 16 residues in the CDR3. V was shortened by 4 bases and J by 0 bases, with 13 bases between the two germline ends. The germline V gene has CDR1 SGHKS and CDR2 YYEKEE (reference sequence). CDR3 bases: TGTGCCAGCAGCCTGCTGGGGGCAGCGAACACCGGGGAGCTGTTTTTT. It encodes CASSLLGAANTGELFF. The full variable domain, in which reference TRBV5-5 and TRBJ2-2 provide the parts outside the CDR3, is DAGVTQSPTHLIKTRGQQVTLRCSPISGHKSVSWYQQVLGQGPQFIFQYYEKEERGRGNFPDRFSARQFPNYSSELNVNALLLGDSALYLCASSLLGAANTGELFFGEGSRLTVL.